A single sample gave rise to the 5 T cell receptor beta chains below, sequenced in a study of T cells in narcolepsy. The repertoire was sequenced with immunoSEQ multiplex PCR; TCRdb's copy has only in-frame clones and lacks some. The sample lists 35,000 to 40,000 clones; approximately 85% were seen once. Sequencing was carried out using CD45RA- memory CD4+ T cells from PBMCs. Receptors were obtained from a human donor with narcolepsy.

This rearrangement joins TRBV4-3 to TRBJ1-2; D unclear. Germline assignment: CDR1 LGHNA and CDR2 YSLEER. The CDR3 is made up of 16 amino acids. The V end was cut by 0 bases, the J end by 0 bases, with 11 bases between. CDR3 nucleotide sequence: TGCGCCAGCAGCCAAGATACGGGCGGCACTAACTATGGCTACACCTTC. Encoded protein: CASSQDTGGTNYGYTF.

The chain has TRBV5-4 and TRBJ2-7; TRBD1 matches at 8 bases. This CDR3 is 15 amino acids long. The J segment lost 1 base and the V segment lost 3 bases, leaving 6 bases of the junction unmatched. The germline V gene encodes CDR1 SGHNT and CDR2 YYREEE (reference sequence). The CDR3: CASSSRDRRSYEQYF. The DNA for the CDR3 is TGTGCCAGCAGCTCCCGGGACAGGAGGTCCTACGAGCAGTACTTC.

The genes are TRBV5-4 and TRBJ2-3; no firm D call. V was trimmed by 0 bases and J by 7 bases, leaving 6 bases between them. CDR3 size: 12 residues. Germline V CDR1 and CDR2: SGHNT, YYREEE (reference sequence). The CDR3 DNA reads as TGTGCCAGCAGCTTGGATAAGAATACGCAGTATTTT. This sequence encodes CASSLDKNTQYF.

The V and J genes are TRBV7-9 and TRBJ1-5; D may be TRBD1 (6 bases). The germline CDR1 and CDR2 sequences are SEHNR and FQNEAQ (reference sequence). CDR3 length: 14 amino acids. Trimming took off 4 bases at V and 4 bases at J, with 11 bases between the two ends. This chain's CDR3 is CASSSDRRNQPQHF. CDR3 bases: TGTGCCAGCAGCTCGGACAGACGAAATCAGCCCCAGCATTTT.

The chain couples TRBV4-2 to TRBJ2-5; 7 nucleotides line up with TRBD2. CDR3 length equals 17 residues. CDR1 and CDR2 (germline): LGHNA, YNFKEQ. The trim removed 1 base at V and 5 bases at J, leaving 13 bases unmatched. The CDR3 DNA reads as TGTGCCAGCAGCCAAGGGAGCGGGGTAGGCTTAGGGGAGACCCAGTACTTC. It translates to CASSQGSGVGLGETQYF.